The 27 T cell receptor beta chains given below trace back to one sample, sequenced in a study of blood T cell repertoires in COVID-19. The protocol was immunoSEQ multiplex PCR, while the TCRdb copy is restricted to in-frame clones and leaves out a portion. Of a few hundred thousand clones in the sample, 70% to 90% are singletons; the top ten hold under 6%. What was sequenced was PBMCs or T cells enriched from blood (not recorded which). These receptors were taken from a woman in her 30s who had recovered from COVID-19.

This rearrangement joins TRBV9 to TRBJ2-3; 7 nucleotides agree with TRBD2. Unmatched junction bases numbered 6, after V lost 5 bases and J lost 0 bases. The CDR3 sequence is 15 residues long. Per the germline V gene, CDR1 is SGDLS and CDR2 is YYNGEE. The CDR3 here is CASSALASSTDTQYF. Here the CDR3 DNA reads TGTGCCAGCAGTGCACTAGCGTCTAGCACAGATACGCAGTATTTT.

V usage is TRBV7-3 and J usage is TRBJ1-2; D is uncertain. From germline, CDR1 is SGHTA and CDR2 FQGTGA. V was trimmed by 3 bases and J by 1 base, leaving 6 bases between them. This CDR3 is 13 amino acids long. DNA for the CDR3: TGTGCCAGCAGCTTCGGCGGTAACTATGGCTACACCTTC. Translated: CASSFGGNYGYTF.

The rearrangement links TRBV19 to TRBJ1-2; 9 bases fit TRBD1. The CDR3 length is 15 residues. Germline V gene data show CDR1 as LNHDA and CDR2 as SQIVND (reference sequence). V gave up 10 bases and J gave up 5 bases; unmatched junction bases: 14. CDR3 bases: TGTGCCACTGGGACAGGGACCCCCTCCAAATATGGCTACACCTTC. Residues: CATGTGTPSKYGYTF.

This clone appeared many times. The CDR3 sequence: CASSDPPLAKNIQYF. The CDR3 region has the DNA TGTGCCAGCAGTGATCCCCCACTAGCCAAAAACATTCAGTACTTC. The J gene is TRBJ2-4, the V gene TRBV2; D gene unclear. Trimming pared 3 bases from V and 0 bases from J, leaving 9 bases between. Germline assignment: CDR1 SNHLY and CDR2 FYNNEI. The CDR3 is 15 residues long.

This chain joins TRBV12-5 and TRBJ1-1, with TRBD1 identical over 7 bases. V lost 1 base and J lost 5; bases outside the gene matches: 4. The CDR3 covers 14 residues. Germline assignment: CDR1 LGHNT and CDR2 FRNRAP. CDR3 nucleotides: TGTGCTAGTGGTTTGGGACAGGGAAATACTGAAGCTTTCTTT. It translates to CASGLGQGNTEAFF.

V usage is TRBV7-2 and J usage is TRBJ2-2; 12 bases line up with TRBD2. Per the germline V gene, CDR1 is SGHTA and CDR2 is FQGNSA. This CDR3 comprises 16 residues. J gave up 0 bases and V 4 bases, and 0 bases lay outside the gene matches. The CDR3 sequence is CASSSSGGANTGELFF. DNA for the CDR3: TGTGCCAGCAGCTCTAGCGGGGGGGCGAACACCGGGGAGCTGTTTTTT.

The chain joins TRBV5-1 to TRBJ1-4, with D maybe TRBD1 (5 bases). Looked up from germline, CDR1 is SGHRS and CDR2 is YFSETQ. The CDR3 is 15 residues long. V lost 2 bases, J lost 0 bases, and 8 bases lay in between. DNA of the CDR3: TGCGCCAGCAGCTTAACAGGCGCAACTAATGAAAAACTGTTTTTT. It is translated as CASSLTGATNEKLFF.

The rearrangement links TRBV5-1 to TRBJ1-1; 8 bases match TRBD1. J lost 2 bases, V lost 8 bases, and 8 bases had no gene match. CDR3 size: 14 residues. Germline CDR1 SGHRS, CDR2 YFSETQ. The CDR3 loop reads CASSLRGRNTEAFF. DNA of the CDR3: TGCGCCAGTAGTCTCAGGGGGCGCAACACTGAAGCTTTCTTT.

V is TRBV7-2 and J is TRBJ1-4; 7 nucleotides align to TRBD1. Germline CDR1 SGHTA, CDR2 FQGNSA. After removal of 5 bases from V and 7 bases from J, the junction contained 10 bases not matched to a gene. The CDR3 totals 15 residues. This CDR3 is CASSIGQAGGEKLFF. CDR3 nucleotides: TGTGCCAGCAGCATTGGACAGGCAGGAGGTGAAAAACTGTTTTTT.

This clone has only a few counts. V usage is TRBV21-1 and J usage is TRBJ2-5; TRBD2 reflects the table's D call only, with no check against the DNA. TRBV21-1 is termed a pseudogene. The CDR3 extends over 16 amino acids. CDR3 residues: CASSKWSSGGQETQYF. CDR3 coding DNA: TGTGCCAGCAGCAAATGGAGTAGCGGGGGCCAAGAGACCCAGTACTTC.

The chain couples TRBV3-1 (or the pseudogene TRBV3-2) to TRBJ2-3, with 9 nucleotides matching TRBD1. The CDR3 covers 15 residues. Germline CDR1 and CDR2: LGHDT and YNNKEL (reference sequence). Losses at the gene ends were 4 bases for V and 3 bases for J; bases not matched to a gene: 5. The CDR3 loop is CASSPQGARTDTQYF. CDR3 sequence (DNA): TGTGCCAGCAGCCCACAGGGGGCGCGTACAGATACGCAGTATTTT.

The rearrangement uses TRBV19 and TRBJ1-2; possibly TRBD1 for D (5 bases). This CDR3 has 17 amino acids. Trimming pared 3 bases from V and 7 bases from J, leaving 24 bases between. Germline CDR1 LNHDA, CDR2 SQIVND (reference sequence). The CDR3 DNA is TGTGCCAGTAGTATCAGTAGCTCATCCGGGACTAGAGGTGGCTACACCTTC. It translates to CASSISSSSGTRGGYTF.

The chain joins TRBV5-1 to TRBJ2-7; maybe TRBD1 (8 bases). The V and J ends lost 5 bases and 4 bases respectively, with 16 bases between them. The CDR3 totals 14 residues. Germline CDR1 is SGHRS and CDR2 is YFSETQ. The DNA of the CDR3 is TGCGCCAGCAGGGTCGGACAGGGAGGGTACGAGCAGTACTTC. It yields the protein CASRVGQGGYEQYF.

V usage is TRBV9 and J usage is TRBJ1-2, with a tentative D call TRBD1 (5 bases). Germline assignment: CDR1 SGDLS and CDR2 YYNGEE. CDR3 length equals 18 residues. Trimming left V 3 bases short and J 3 bases short, with 24 bases between. CDR3 region: CASSAAGTVGLFYYGYTF. CDR3 nucleotide sequence: TGTGCCAGCAGCGCCGCCGGGACTGTAGGGTTGTTTTACTATGGCTACACCTTC. Using reference TRBV9 and TRBJ1-2 for the parts outside the CDR3, the full variable domain is DSGVTQTPKHLITATGQRVTLRCSPRSGDLSVYWYQQSLDQGLQFLIQYYNGEERAKGNILERFSAQQFPDLHSELNLSSLELGDSALYFCASSAAGTVGLFYYGYTFGSGTRLTVV.

The chain combines TRBV30 with TRBJ1-4; 8 nucleotides match TRBD1. The CDR3 spans 14 residues. With 2 bases clipped from V and 7 bases from J, the junction kept 6 bases outside the gene matches. Germline CDR1 and CDR2: GTSNPN and SVGIG (reference sequence). The CDR3 DNA follows: TGTGCCTGGAGTACCCGACAGGGGAGTGAAAAACTGTTTTTT. This sequence encodes CAWSTRQGSEKLFF. The full variable domain, its missing parts supplied by reference TRBV30 and TRBJ1-4, is SQTIHQWPATLVQPVGSPLSLECTVEGTSNPNLYWYRQAAGRGLQLLFYSVGIGQISSEVPQNLSASRPQDRQFILSSKKLLLSDSGFYLCAWSTRQGSEKLFFGSGTQLSVL.

V gene TRBV19 combines with J gene TRBJ1-1; D may be TRBD1 (6 bases). Per germline, CDR1 LNHDA and CDR2 SQIVND (reference sequence). The CDR3 extends over 15 amino acids. V dropped 5 bases and J dropped 11 bases, with 24 bases sitting between them. CDR3 amino acids: CASSDPPRGRGWAFF. CDR3 sequence (DNA): TGTGCCAGTAGTGACCCCCCACGCGGCAGGGGTTGGGCTTTCTTT.

The gene calls are TRBV7-9 and TRBJ1-4, with D unclear. The V gene lost 0 bases and the J gene lost 8 bases, with 16 bases spanning the gap. Germline CDR1 SEHNR, CDR2 FQNEAQ (reference sequence). The CDR3 runs 16 residues. For the CDR3, the DNA is TGTGCCAGCAGCTTAGCGCTCGACCCTGAGGAAGAAAAACTGTTTTTT. Its translation: CASSLALDPEEEKLFF.

V is TRBV5-6 and J is TRBJ2-7; 10 bases are shared with TRBD2. This CDR3 comprises 16 residues. Germline V gives CDR1 SGHDT, CDR2 YYEEEE. J lost 4 bases, V lost 3 bases, and 10 bases had no gene match. CDR3: CASSSGVQRGGYEQYF. The CDR3 region has the DNA TGTGCCAGCAGCTCTGGAGTCCAGCGGGGGGGATACGAGCAGTACTTC.

This chain links TRBV3-1 (or the pseudogene TRBV3-2) with TRBJ2-6; 7 nucleotides align to TRBD1. The CDR3 has 16 residues. The V gene end was trimmed by 2 bases and the J gene end by 3 bases; junction bases not matched to a gene: 4. The germline V gene has CDR1 LGHDT and CDR2 YNNKEL (reference sequence). CDR3 coding DNA: TGTGCCAGCAGCCAAAAAGGGACAGATGGGGCCAACGTCCTGACTTTC. Encoded protein: CASSQKGTDGANVLTF.

V usage is TRBV29-1 and J usage is TRBJ1-2; D remains unclear. The germline V gene has CDR1 SQVTM and CDR2 ANQGSEA. The CDR3 length is 11 residues. Deletions cut 1 base from V and 8 bases from J, with 8 bases between. CDR3: CSVEAGIGYTF. CDR3 DNA: TGCAGCGTTGAAGCGGGGATCGGCTACACCTTC.

This rearrangement joins TRBV12-3 or TRBV12-4 to TRBJ1-2, with D unresolved. CDR3 length: 13 amino acids. Trimming cost V 6 bases and J 7 bases, with 15 bases left between them. CDR3 residues: CASSRGRETGYTF. The CDR3, as DNA: TGTGCCAGCAGCCGTGGGAGGGAAACTGGCTACACCTTC.

The rearrangement uses TRBV19 and TRBJ1-2; 7 nucleotides line up with TRBD1. The CDR3 runs 17 residues. The germline V gene has CDR1 LNHDA and CDR2 SQIVND (reference sequence). J lost 4 bases, V lost 4 bases, and 15 bases had no gene match. This CDR3 is CASSTSGTAGVIYGYTF. CDR3 bases: TGTGCCAGTAGTACATCAGGGACAGCCGGGGTGATCTATGGCTACACCTTC.

The genes are TRBV6-5 and TRBJ1-1, with 7 bases identical to TRBD1. There are 13 residues in the CDR3. CDR1 and CDR2 from the germline V gene are MNHEY and SVGAGI. Unmatched junction bases numbered 7, after V lost 6 bases and J lost 6 bases. CDR3 sequence reads: CASRLQGIAEAFF. For the CDR3, the DNA is TGTGCCAGCAGGTTACAGGGGATCGCTGAAGCTTTCTTT.

The chain employs TRBV6-2 or TRBV6-3 and TRBJ1-5, with 12 bases fitting TRBD1. Germline V gives CDR1 MNHEY, CDR2 SVGEGT. V lost 4 bases to trimming and J lost 4 bases; unmatched junction nucleotides: 5. The CDR3 is 16 amino acids. The CDR3 loop is CASSWDRGRMNQPQHF. The CDR3 DNA follows: TGTGCCAGCAGTTGGGACAGGGGGCGGATGAATCAGCCCCAGCATTTT.

The chain uses TRBV5-1 and TRBJ2-3, with TRBD2 matching over 10 bases. Germline values: CDR1 SGHRS, CDR2 YFSETQ. The CDR3 contains 15 residues. V shed 7 bases, J shed 0 bases, and the junction held 5 bases outside the gene matches. CDR3 sequence: CASRGLAASTDTQYF. The CDR3 coding sequence is TGCGCCAGCCGAGGACTAGCGGCCAGCACAGATACGCAGTATTTT. The whole variable domain, filled in from reference TRBV5-1 and TRBJ2-3, reads KAGVTQTPRYLIKTRGQQVTLSCSPISGHRSVSWYQQTPGQGLQFLFEYFSETQRNKGNFPGRFSGRQFSNSRSEMNVSTLELGDSALYLCASRGLAASTDTQYFGPGTRLTVL.

The chain recombines TRBV25-1 with TRBJ1-4; 8 nucleotides line up with TRBD1. Germline V gene lookup returns CDR1 MGHDK and CDR2 SYGVNS. Trimming removed 4 bases from V and 7 bases from J; junction bases left unmatched: 5. The CDR3 is made up of 14 amino acids. Here the CDR3 DNA reads TGTGCCAGCAGTGGTTGGACAGGGCCTGAAAAACTGTTTTTT. This codes for CASSGWTGPEKLFF.

The rearrangement joins TRBV4-1 to TRBJ1-2; D unresolved. The CDR3 covers 14 residues. CDR1 is MGHRA, CDR2 YSYEKL, per germline. V lost 0 bases to trimming and J lost 4 bases, with 9 bases between them. In DNA form, the CDR3 reads TGCGCCAGCAGCCAAGAGCTAGGGAGCTATGGCTACACCTTC. It translates to CASSQELGSYGYTF.